The following is a T cell receptor beta chain sequence with its context. The data originate from a study of blood T cell repertoires in COVID-19. Study summary: Researchers got acute and convalescent COVID-19 samples from the United States, Italy and Spain. In each case, the material was cDNA or gDNA derived from T cells, B-cell-depleted T cells, or PBMCs.

How the authors handled the data: Amplification of reference gene primers provided the estimated nucleated cell counts. Some clones are missing from TCRdb's copy, which holds only in-frame ones; the method was immunoSEQ multiplex PCR. The DNA was the basis for D and trimming; V, J and clone size are from that table. The table records approximately 190,000 clones, 88% of them present only once. Sequencing input: peripheral blood. The sequence derives from a man aged 35-49 years with active or convalescent COVID-19.

CDR3 nucleotide sequence: TGTGCCAGTAGTATCCGGACAGTTCTGGGCACAGATACGCAGTATTTT. This sequence encodes CASSIRTVLGTDTQYF. The chain has TRBV19 and TRBJ2-3; TRBD1 might be the D (6 bases). With 3 bases removed from V and 1 base from J, the gap between germline ends came to 14 bases. The CDR3 loop spans 16 amino acids. Germline CDR1 reads LNHDA; CDR2 reads SQIVND (reference sequence).